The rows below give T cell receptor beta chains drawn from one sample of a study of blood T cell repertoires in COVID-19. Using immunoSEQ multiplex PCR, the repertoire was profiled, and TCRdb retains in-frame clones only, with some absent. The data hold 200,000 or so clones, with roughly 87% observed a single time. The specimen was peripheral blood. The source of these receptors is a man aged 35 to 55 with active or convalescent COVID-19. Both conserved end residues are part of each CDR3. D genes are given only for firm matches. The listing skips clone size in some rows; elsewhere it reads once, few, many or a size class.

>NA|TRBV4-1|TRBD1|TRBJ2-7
CASSQEGGYSYEQYF
TGCGCCAGCAGCCAAGAAGGGGGCTACTCCTACGAGCAGTACTTC
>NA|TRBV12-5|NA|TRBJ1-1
CASGLVLYGAGGGRNTEAFF
TGTGCTAGTGGTTTGGTACTATACGGAGCGGGTGGTGGAAGGAACACTGAAGCTTTCTTT
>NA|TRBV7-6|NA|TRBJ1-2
CASSLGGGTYYGYTF
TGTGCCAGCAGCTTAGGGGGCGGGACGTACTATGGCTACACCTTC
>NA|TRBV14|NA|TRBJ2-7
CASSQDLGARVWEQYF
TGTGCCAGCAGCCAAGACCTGGGGGCCCGGGTATGGGAGCAGTACTTC
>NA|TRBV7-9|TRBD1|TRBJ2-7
CASSLAGFRDRFYEQYF
TGTGCCAGCAGCTTAGCCGGGTTTCGGGACAGGTTCTACGAGCAGTACTTC
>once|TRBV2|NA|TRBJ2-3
CASSTETSTDTQYF
TGTGCCAGTTCGACAGAAACTAGCACAGATACGCAGTATTTT
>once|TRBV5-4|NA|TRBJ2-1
CASSSLDSFSYNEQFF
TGTGCCAGCAGCTCCTTAGATTCATTTTCGTACAATGAGCAGTTCTTC
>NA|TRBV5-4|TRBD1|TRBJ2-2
CASSIDRGQAGELFF
TGTGCCAGCAGCATCGACAGGGGGCAGGCCGGGGAGCTGTTTTTT
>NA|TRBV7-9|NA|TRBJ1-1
CASSPGTSYTEAFF
TGTGCCAGCAGCCCCGGGACATCCTACACTGAAGCTTTCTTT
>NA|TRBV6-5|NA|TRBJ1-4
CASSWGKGAEKLFF
TGTGCCAGCAGTTGGGGCAAAGGGGCTGAAAAACTGTTTTTT
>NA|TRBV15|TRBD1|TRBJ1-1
CATSTTLTGATEAFF
TGTGCCACCAGCACCACGCTTACAGGGGCCACTGAAGCTTTCTTT
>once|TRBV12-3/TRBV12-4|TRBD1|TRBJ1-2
CASRTGGYYGYTF
TGTGCCAGCAGGACAGGGGGCTACTATGGCTACACCTTC
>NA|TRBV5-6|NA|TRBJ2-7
CASSFREVRYEQYF
TGTGCCAGCAGCTTCAGGGAGGTAAGGTACGAGCAGTACTTC
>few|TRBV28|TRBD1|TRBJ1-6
CASSETGIGSPLHF
TGTGCCAGCAGCGAGACAGGGATCGGGTCACCCCTCCACTTT
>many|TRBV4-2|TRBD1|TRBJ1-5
CASSQRQGSGQPQHF
TGTGCCAGCAGCCAACGACAGGGTTCAGGGCAGCCCCAGCATTTT
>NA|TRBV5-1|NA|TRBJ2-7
CASSSRSGSGGEQYF
TGCGCCAGCAGCTCTCGATCCGGGAGTGGCGGCGAGCAGTACTTC
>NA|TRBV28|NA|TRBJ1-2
CASSSTDRYYGYTF
TGTGCCAGCAGTTCGACGGACAGATACTATGGCTACACCTTC
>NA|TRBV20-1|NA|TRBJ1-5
CRRRWQPQHF
TGCAGGAGGAGGTGGCAGCCCCAGCATTTT
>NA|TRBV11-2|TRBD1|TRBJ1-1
CASSSLRDRLSEAFF
TGTGCCAGCAGCTCACTCCGGGACAGGCTTTCTGAAGCTTTCTTT
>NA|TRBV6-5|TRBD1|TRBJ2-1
CASSYSGTGPYNEQFF
TGTGCCAGCAGTTACTCCGGGACAGGGCCCTACAATGAGCAGTTCTTC
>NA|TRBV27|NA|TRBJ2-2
CASSLSELGELFF
TGTGCCAGCAGTTTATCTGAGCTAGGGGAGCTGTTTTTT
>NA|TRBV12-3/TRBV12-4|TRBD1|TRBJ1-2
CASSVRQGGGYTF
TGTGCCAGCAGTGTAAGACAGGGCGGCGGCTACACCTTC
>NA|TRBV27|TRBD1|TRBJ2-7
CASSLLGTGSYEQYF
TGTGCCAGCAGTTTATTGGGGACAGGGAGCTACGAGCAGTACTTC
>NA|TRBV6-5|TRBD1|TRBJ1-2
CASAPLSGTGHGYTF
TGTGCCAGCGCTCCCCTTTCCGGGACAGGGCACGGCTACACCTTC
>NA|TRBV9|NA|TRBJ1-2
CASSVGGARYGYTF
TGTGCCAGCAGCGTAGGGGGCGCTCGCTATGGCTACACCTTC
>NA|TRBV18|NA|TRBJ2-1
CASSPFGQIHSSYNEQFF
TGTGCCAGCTCACCCTTTGGACAGATTCACAGCTCCTACAATGAGCAGTTCTTC